Sequencing of this TCR beta chain was carried out in a study of blood T cell repertoires in COVID-19. Losses at the gene ends were 5 bases for V and 4 bases for J; bases not matched to a gene: 10. Germline loops: CDR1 KGHDR, CDR2 SFDVKD. The CDR3 covers 16 residues. This clone was seen many times. Sequenced by immunoSEQ multiplex PCR; TCRdb stores in-frame clones only, minus some. The data show under 200,000 clones, roughly 82% seen once. Sequenced sample: PBMCs or T cells enriched from blood (not recorded which). The chain recombines TRBV24-1 with TRBJ2-1, with 7 positions matching TRBD1. This sequence was found in a woman aged 55-69 years with acute COVID-19. The CDR3 spells CATSAPEGAAYNEQFF. CDR3 in DNA: TGTGCCACCAGTGCCCCCGAGGGGGCAGCTTACAATGAGCAGTTCTTC.